The 11 T cell receptor beta chains below come from one sample, sequenced in a study of blood T cell repertoires in COVID-19 (dated by TCRdb to about 2020). Libraries were prepared through the immunoSEQ multiplex PCR assay. What TCRdb holds here is the immuneACCESS table cut down to in-frame rearrangements. Part of the clones is not present; checked against another copy, under half of the missing clones reflect an unresolved V gene, and the others are unexplained. For this sample there are under 300,000 clones; approximately 90% appear just once. The ten largest clonotypes hold around 3% of the sample. The sequencing input was peripheral blood. These receptors were taken from a woman in her 30s with active or convalescent COVID-19.

This clone appeared a single time. The CDR3 sequence: CAISGQGAGDTQYF. CDR3 nucleotides: TGTGCCATCAGTGGGCAGGGGGCAGGAGATACGCAGTATTTT. J is TRBJ2-3 and V is TRBV10-3, with TRBD1 identical over 8 bases. The germline V gene has CDR1 ENHRY and CDR2 SYGVKD. The CDR3 has 14 residues. J was trimmed by 5 bases and V by 4 bases; bases with no gene match: 5.

V usage is TRBV28 and J usage is TRBJ1-2, with TRBD1 identical over 8 bases. With 4 bases clipped from V and 4 bases from J, the junction kept 5 bases outside the gene matches. This CDR3 is 14 amino acids long. Looked up from germline, CDR1 is MDHEN and CDR2 is SYDVKM. CDR3 region: CASSSQGTGYGYTF. Here the CDR3 DNA reads TGTGCCAGCAGTTCCCAGGGGACAGGCTATGGCTACACCTTC.

The chain uses TRBV3-1 (or the pseudogene TRBV3-2) and TRBJ2-7; D gene unclear. Germline-derived CDR1 and CDR2 are LGHDT and YNNKEL (reference sequence). Trimming removed 0 bases at V and 1 base at J, with 10 bases between. The CDR3 runs 15 residues. This CDR3 is CASSQDWSGSYEQYF. DNA of the CDR3: TGTGCCAGCAGCCAAGATTGGAGTGGGTCCTACGAGCAGTACTTC.

The chain has TRBV28 and TRBJ1-5; D might be TRBD1 (5 bases). Trimming removed 6 bases at V and 1 base at J, with 19 bases between. The CDR3 consists of 17 residues. Germline V gene sequence: CDR1 MDHEN, CDR2 SYDVKM. This CDR3 reads CASRSTAGGRSNQPQHF. The CDR3 DNA sequence: TGTGCCAGCAGGTCCACAGCGGGGGGACGGAGCAATCAGCCCCAGCATTTT.

This clone was detected only once. Other DNA variants within this sample encode the same CDR3. The rearrangement links TRBV9 to TRBJ2-2; no clear D gene. The CDR3 consists of 14 residues. Trimming took off 2 bases at V and 0 bases at J, with 5 bases between the two ends. CDR1 SGDLS and CDR2 YYNGEE come from the germline V gene. The CDR3 is CASSVLSNTGELFF. The CDR3 DNA reads as TGTGCCAGCAGCGTGCTATCGAACACCGGGGAGCTGTTTTTT.

This chain uses TRBV7-2 with TRBJ1-6; D is undetermined. The germline V gene encodes CDR1 SGHTA and CDR2 FQGNSA. V was trimmed by 3 bases and J by 14 bases, leaving 11 bases between them. The CDR3 sequence is 12 residues long. The CDR3 region is CASSLREGTLHF. CDR3 DNA: TGTGCCAGCAGCTTGAGGGAGGGAACCCTCCACTTT.

This sequence joins TRBV9 and TRBJ1-1; no clear D gene. The germline V gene has CDR1 SGDLS and CDR2 YYNGEE. The CDR3 runs to 15 residues. The V and J ends lost 3 bases and 3 bases respectively, with 15 bases between them. The CDR3, as DNA: TGTGCCAGCAGCGAGAGGGTTTCGCCCTACACTGAAGCTTTCTTT. Translated, it gives CASSERVSPYTEAFF. Looking up the rest from reference TRBV9 and TRBJ1-1 gives the full variable domain: DSGVTQTPKHLITATGQRVTLRCSPRSGDLSVYWYQQSLDQGLQFLIQYYNGEERAKGNILERFSAQQFPDLHSELNLSSLELGDSALYFCASSERVSPYTEAFFGQGTRLTVV.

The rearrangement uses TRBV7-9 and TRBJ1-5, with D unclear. The CDR3 is 15 residues long. V was shortened by 1 base and J by 0 bases, with 7 bases between the two germline ends. In germline, CDR1 is SEHNR, CDR2 FQNEAQ (reference sequence). The CDR3 reads CASSLDGISNQPQHF. The DNA of the CDR3 is TGTGCCAGCAGCTTAGACGGGATTAGCAATCAGCCCCAGCATTTT.

This clone was observed a few times. J is TRBJ2-1 and V is TRBV4-2; the D gene is possibly TRBD2 (6 bases). This CDR3 has 16 residues. V dropped 4 bases and J dropped 2 bases, with 15 bases sitting between them. CDR1 is LGHNA, CDR2 YNFKEQ, per germline. CDR3 sequence reads: CASSLQGGEAYNEQFF. The DNA for the CDR3 is TGTGCCAGCAGCCTCCAAGGCGGGGAGGCCTACAATGAGCAGTTCTTC.

The DNA of the CDR3 is TGTGCCACCCAACGGGACACCGGGGAGCTGTTTTTT. Amino acids: CATQRDTGELFF. The V and J genes are TRBV10-3 and TRBJ2-2, with D hard to call. The V gene's germline CDR1 is ENHRY and CDR2 SYGVKD. V was cut by 10 bases and J by 3 bases, with 9 bases left in between. The CDR3 covers 12 residues.

V usage is TRBV7-8 and J usage is TRBJ2-1; TRBD1 matches 7 bases. The germline CDR1 and CDR2 sequences are SGHVS and FQNEAQ. V shed 1 base, J shed 7 bases, and the junction held 10 bases outside the gene matches. The length of the CDR3 is 16 residues. The CDR3 is CASSLGTGASLNEQFF. CDR3 DNA: TGTGCCAGCAGCTTAGGAACAGGGGCCTCCTTGAATGAGCAGTTCTTC.